These T cell receptor beta chains were read from a single sample in a study of T cells expressing NK-cell markers. TCRdb re-called the 5' RACE reads, yielding one record per CDR3 amino acid sequence without DNA. Its clone listing holds around 470,000 distinct CDR3 sequences. Sequences were obtained from blood T cells: a sorted CD56 or NKG2C T cell subset, CD4+ or CD8+ T cells, or bulk PBMC T cells (not recorded which). Every receptor here comes from a woman aged 45-60 years in good health. Both conserved end residues are part of each CDR3.

TRBJ1-1 | TRBV30 | CAWSVSRTNTEAFF
TRBJ2-3 | TRBV5-1 | CASSLPTSGRTDTQYF
TRBJ1-3 | TRBV4-1 | CASSQAPTMSSGNTIYF
TRBJ1-2 | TRBV4-1 | CASSLNPNPRFSNYGYTF
TRBJ2-1 | TRBV4-1 | CASSRPGLDRRNEQFF
TRBJ1-5 | TRBV6-4 | CASSDLCREQNNQPQHF
TRBJ2-3 | TRBV12-5 | CASGPPTDTQYF
TRBJ2-1 | TRBV24-1 | CATSENSGEMTLF
TRBJ2-5 | TRBV14 | CATGITQETQYF
TRBJ1-1 | TRBV3-1 | CASSPNRGQGTEAFF
TRBJ1-3 | TRBV29-1 | CSVEDRNTIYF
TRBJ2-1 | TRBV25-1 | CASSSSGGTGSNEQFF
TRBJ2-2 | TRBV19 | CASSRKIDAGELFF
TRBJ2-7 | TRBV12-3/TRBV12-4 | CASSQTRGTGPEQYF
TRBJ2-7 | TRBV7-2 | CASSLLAGVSEQYF
TRBJ2-2 | TRBV5-1 | CASSLRQGTTGELFF
TRBJ1-1 | TRBV5-1 | CASSSRDAATEAFF
TRBJ1-2 | TRBV12-3/TRBV12-4 | CASSYMGGTYGYTF
TRBJ2-7 | TRBV5-1 | CASSESQQGFTYEQYF
TRBJ2-1 | TRBV5-5 | CASSSRLANEQFF
TRBJ2-1 | TRBV2 | CASTRLAASSSYNEQFF
TRBJ2-7 | TRBV6-7 | CASIRGLAEYEQYF
TRBJ2-1 | TRBV7-9 | CASSLPTGSPNYNEQFF
TRBJ2-7 | TRBV30 | CAWSTGHPKTYEQYF
TRBJ2-3 | TRBV3-1 | CASSRPTTSGRAKWYF
TRBJ1-1 | TRBV11-2 | CASNHGNTEAFF
TRBJ1-1 | TRBV9 | CASSVEADRLNTEAFF
TRBJ1-5 | TRBV29-1 | CSVVTGGNQPQHF
TRBJ1-1 | TRBV30 | CAWIPGGRVSTEAFF
TRBJ2-6 | TRBV7-8 | CASSNRQGGSGANVLTF
TRBJ2-5 | TRBV15 | CATSRGRGLQETQYF
TRBJ2-1 | TRBV7-2 | CASSLKGLGVNEQFF
TRBJ1-1 | TRBV7-9 | CASSSQAEDTEAFF
TRBJ2-7 | TRBV12-3/TRBV12-4 | CASSLKGRRVGGLRDEQYF
TRBJ1-2 | TRBV20-1 | CSARDLRWGGYGYTF
TRBJ2-1 | TRBV3-1 | CASSQERGTGEFF
TRBJ1-6 | TRBV12-3/TRBV12-4 | CASSQGGRGGSPLHF
TRBJ2-3 | TRBV5-1 | CASTSGPSTDTQYF
TRBJ2-1 | TRBV7-9 | CASARDRGYNEQFF
TRBJ2-7 | TRBV7-2 | CASSNVPGLAMLTYEQYF
TRBJ2-3 | TRBV11-2 | CASSSYRSGRASDTQYF